This T cell receptor beta chain was captured in a study of OX40 agonist ivuxolimab in advanced cancers. In the study overall: The treatment was a fully human IgG2 OX40 agonist, ivuxolimab. Study conclusions and caveats: Low normalized T-cell clonal expansion also characterized some of the nonresponders.

CDR1 LGHNA and CDR2 YSLEER come from the germline V gene. The CDR3 runs to 15 residues. With V trimmed by 0 bases and J by 9 bases, 7 bases remained unmatched. About this clone: Its antigen remains unknown.

Profiled with immunoSEQ multiplex PCR; TCRdb holds only in-frame clones, not every one. The table lists roughly 53,000 clones, about 93% of them singletons. The material was CD4+ or CD8+ T cells sorted from blood, obtained in a trial of the OX40 agonist ivuxolimab. V gene TRBV4-3 combines with J gene TRBJ2-3; 9 nucleotides match TRBD2. The clonotype originates from an adult with an advanced solid tumor such as melanoma, head and neck, liver or kidney cancer. DNA of the CDR3: TGCGCCAGCAGCCAAGAAAAGTTAGCGGGGGCAACGCAGTATTTT. This translates into CASSQEKLAGATQYF.